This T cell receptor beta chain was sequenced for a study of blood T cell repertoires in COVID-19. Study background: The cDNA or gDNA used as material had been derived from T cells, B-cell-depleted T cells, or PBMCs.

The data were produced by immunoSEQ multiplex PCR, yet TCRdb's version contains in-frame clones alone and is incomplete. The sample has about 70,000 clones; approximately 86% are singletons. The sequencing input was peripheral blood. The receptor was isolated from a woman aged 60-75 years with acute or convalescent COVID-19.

CDR3 in amino acids: CASSISGRSISNQPQHF. The CDR3 region has the DNA TGTGCCAGTAGTATATCAGGGCGGTCGATTAGCAATCAGCCCCAGCATTTT. The chain is built from TRBV19 and TRBJ1-5, with a weak D call TRBD1 (5 bases). Trimming shortened V by 2 bases and J by 0 bases, and 14 bases separated the two germline ends. Germline CDR1 and CDR2: LNHDA and SQIVND (reference sequence). The CDR3 runs to 17 residues. Full variable domain (outside the CDR3, taken from reference TRBV19 and TRBJ1-5): DGGITQSPKYLFRKEGQNVTLSCEQNLNHDAMYWYRQDPGQGLRLIYYSQIVNDFQKGDIAEGYSVSREKKESFPLTVTSAQKNPTAFYLCASSISGRSISNQPQHFGDGTRLSIL.